This T cell receptor beta chain was documented in a study of blood T cell repertoires in COVID-19. On the study more broadly: PBMCs, B-cell-depleted T cells, or T cells were the source of the cDNA or gDNA that made up the material.

In the source study's methods: Quantification of nucleated cells was approximated via reference gene primer amplification. Data came from immunoSEQ multiplex PCR; TCRdb stores just in-frame clones and leaves some out. V, J and clone size derive from that table, while D and trimming were established from the DNA sequence. The sample has about 260,000 clones, 85% to 90% seen once. It was during active infection that Seattle patients were enrolled and then longitudinally followed. The V gene lost 8 bases and the J gene lost 1 base, with 12 bases spanning the gap. The CDR3 has 13 amino acids. The germline CDR1 and CDR2 sequences are KGHSH and LQKENI.

The receptor was isolated from a woman aged 55-69 years with COVID-19, enrolled during active disease. V gene TRBV18 combines with J gene TRBJ2-7; tentative D call: TRBD1 (6 bases). The specimen was peripheral blood. CDR3 region: CASAKDSSYEQYF. The CDR3, as DNA: TGTGCCAGCGCGAAGGACAGTTCCTACGAGCAGTACTTC.